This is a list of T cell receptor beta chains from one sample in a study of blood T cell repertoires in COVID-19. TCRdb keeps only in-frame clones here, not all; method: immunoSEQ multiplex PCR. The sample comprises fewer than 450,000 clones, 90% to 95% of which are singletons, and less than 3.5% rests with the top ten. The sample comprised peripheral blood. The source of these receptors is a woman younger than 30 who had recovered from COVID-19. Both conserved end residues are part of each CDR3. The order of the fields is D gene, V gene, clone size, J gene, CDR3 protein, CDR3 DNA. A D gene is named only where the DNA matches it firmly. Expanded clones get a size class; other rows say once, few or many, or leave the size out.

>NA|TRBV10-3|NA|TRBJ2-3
CAISGWARTASTDTQYF
TGTGCCATCAGCGGCTGGGCCCGGACAGCCTCCACAGATACGCAGTATTTT
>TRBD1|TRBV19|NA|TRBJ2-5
CATKDRALETQYF
TGTGCCACCAAGGACAGGGCATTAGAGACCCAGTACTTC
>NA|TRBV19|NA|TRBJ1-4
CATHRVWGEKLFF
TGTGCCACACACAGGGTATGGGGTGAAAAACTGTTTTTT
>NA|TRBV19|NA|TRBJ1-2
CATARGVEYGYTF
TGTGCCACCGCCCGGGGGGTTGAATATGGCTACACCTTC
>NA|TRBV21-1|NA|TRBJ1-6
CASSIWGDRGLNSPLHF
TGTGCCAGCAGCATTTGGGGGGACAGGGGGCTGAATTCACCCCTCCACTTT
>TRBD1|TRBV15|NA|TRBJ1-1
CATSGDRVTEAFF
TGTGCCACCAGCGGAGACAGGGTTACTGAAGCTTTCTTT
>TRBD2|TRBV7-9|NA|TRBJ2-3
CASSSGLAEVDTQYF
TGTGCCAGCAGCTCGGGACTAGCGGAGGTGGATACGCAGTATTTT
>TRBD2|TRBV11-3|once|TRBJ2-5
CASSERRRGERETQYF
TGTGCCAGCAGCGAGAGGCGGCGGGGGGAACGGGAGACCCAGTACTTC
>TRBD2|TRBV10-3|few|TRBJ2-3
CAIRERGLAGARGTDTQYF
TGTGCCATCAGAGAGAGGGGGCTAGCGGGAGCGCGAGGGACGGATACGCAGTATTTT
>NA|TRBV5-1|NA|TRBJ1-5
CASSWGDSGGNQPQHF
TGCGCCAGCAGCTGGGGGGACTCCGGGGGCAATCAGCCCCAGCATTTT
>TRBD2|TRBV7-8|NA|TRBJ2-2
CAAGGSNTGELFF
TGTGCGGCGGGAGGATCGAACACCGGGGAGCTGTTTTTT
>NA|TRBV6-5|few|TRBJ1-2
CASSYSWEYGYTF
TGTGCCAGCAGTTACTCGTGGGAGTATGGCTACACCTTC
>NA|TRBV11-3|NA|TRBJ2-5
CASSLETGLWETQYF
TGTGCCAGCAGCTTAGAAACAGGGCTTTGGGAGACCCAGTACTTC
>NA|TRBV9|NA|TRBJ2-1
CASSAAGRGHEQFF
TGTGCCAGCAGCGCCGCGGGCCGGGGTCATGAGCAGTTCTTC
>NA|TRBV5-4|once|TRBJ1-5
CASSQGRGPYNQPQHF
TGTGCCAGCAGCCAAGGGCGGGGGCCCTACAATCAGCCCCAGCATTTT
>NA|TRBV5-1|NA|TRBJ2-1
CASSLRSASYNEQFF
TGCGCCAGCAGCTTGCGCAGCGCCTCCTACAATGAGCAGTTCTTC
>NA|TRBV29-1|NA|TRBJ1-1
CSAHFRDTEAFF
TGCAGCGCCCATTTCAGGGACACTGAAGCTTTCTTT
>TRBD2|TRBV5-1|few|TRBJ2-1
CASSSGGTSGYNEQFF
TGCGCCAGCAGCTCAGGCGGGACTAGCGGCTACAATGAGCAGTTCTTC
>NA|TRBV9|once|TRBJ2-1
CASSARSGTNYNEQFF
TGTGCCAGCAGCGCCCGTTCCGGGACAAACTACAATGAGCAGTTCTTC
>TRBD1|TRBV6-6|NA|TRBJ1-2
CASSSTGTGERSGYTF
TGTGCCAGCAGTTCAACGGGGACAGGGGAGAGGTCTGGCTACACCTTC
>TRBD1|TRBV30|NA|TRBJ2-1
CAWSGGNRGGEQFF
TGTGCCTGGAGTGGAGGTAACAGGGGTGGAGAGCAGTTCTTC
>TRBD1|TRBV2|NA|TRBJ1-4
CASSEATGAEKLFF
TGTGCCAGCAGTGAAGCAACAGGGGCGGAAAAACTGTTTTTT
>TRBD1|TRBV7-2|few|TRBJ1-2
CASSSTGGRYGYTF
TGTGCCAGCAGCTCCACAGGGGGAAGGTATGGCTACACCTTC
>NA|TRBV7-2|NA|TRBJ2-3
CASSLDGRRTDTQYF
TGTGCCAGCAGCTTAGACGGGAGACGTACAGATACGCAGTATTTT
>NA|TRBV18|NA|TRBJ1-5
CASSPIRQFGQPQHF
TGTGCCAGCTCACCAATAAGACAGTTCGGTCAGCCCCAGCATTTT
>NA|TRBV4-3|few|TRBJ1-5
CASSQRQPRQPQHF
TGCGCCAGCAGCCAGAGACAGCCCCGCCAGCCCCAGCATTTT
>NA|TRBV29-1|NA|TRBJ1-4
CSVGPPGTGSEKLFF
TGCAGCGTTGGACCTCCCGGGACCGGGAGCGAAAAACTGTTTTTT
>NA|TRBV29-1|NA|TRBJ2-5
CSVRHYAEQETQYF
TGCAGCGTCCGCCATTACGCGGAACAAGAGACCCAGTACTTC
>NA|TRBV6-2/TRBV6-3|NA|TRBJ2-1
CASSSPYPPPRGAHLSNEQFF
TGTGCCAGCAGTTCCCCATACCCGCCCCCCCGCGGGGCCCACCTTTCCAATGAGCAGTTCTTC
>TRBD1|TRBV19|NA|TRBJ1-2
CASSIGGQGNYGYTF
TGTGCCAGTAGTATAGGGGGACAGGGGAATTATGGCTACACCTTC
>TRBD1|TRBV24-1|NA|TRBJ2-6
CATSNPTGAGANVLTF
TGTGCCACCAGTAATCCGACAGGGGCTGGGGCCAACGTCCTGACTTTC
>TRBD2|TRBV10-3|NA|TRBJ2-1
CAISGTRTSGLIYNEQFF
TGTGCCATCAGTGGGACCAGGACTAGCGGGTTAATCTACAATGAGCAGTTCTTC
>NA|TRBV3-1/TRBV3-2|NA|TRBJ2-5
CASTGTGGGIKETQYF
TGTGCCAGTACCGGGACTGGAGGTGGTATTAAAGAGACCCAGTACTTC
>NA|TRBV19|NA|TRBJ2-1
CASKSGLTYNEQFF
TGTGCCAGTAAGTCCGGTCTAACTTACAATGAGCAGTTCTTC
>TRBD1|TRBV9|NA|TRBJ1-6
CASSALGGPTPPDSPLHF
TGTGCCAGCAGCGCCTTAGGGGGCCCAACCCCCCCGGATTCACCCCTCCACTTT
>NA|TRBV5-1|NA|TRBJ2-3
CASSLGLDGDTQYF
TGCGCCAGCAGCTTGGGGCTAGACGGAGATACGCAGTATTTT
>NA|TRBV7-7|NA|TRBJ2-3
CASSLYDRADTQYF
TGTGCCAGCAGCCTGTATGATCGTGCGGATACGCAGTATTTT
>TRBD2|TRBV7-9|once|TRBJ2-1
CASSRQLASSSYNEQFF
TGTGCCAGCAGCCGCCAACTAGCGTCGAGCTCCTACAATGAGCAGTTCTTC
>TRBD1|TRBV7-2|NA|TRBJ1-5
CASSSQGGSNQPQHF
TGTGCCAGCAGCTCACAGGGGGGGAGCAATCAGCCCCAGCATTTT
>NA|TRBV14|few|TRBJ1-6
CASSQGQGDNSPLHF
TGTGCCAGCAGCCAAGGCCAGGGTGATAATTCACCCCTCCACTTT
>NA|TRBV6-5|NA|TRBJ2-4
CASSWGKDNIQYF
TGTGCCAGCAGTTGGGGCAAGGACAACATTCAGTACTTC
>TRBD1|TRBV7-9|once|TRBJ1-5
CASSITRFRDSYQPQHF
TGTGCCAGCAGCATAACTCGTTTTCGGGACAGCTATCAGCCCCAGCATTTT